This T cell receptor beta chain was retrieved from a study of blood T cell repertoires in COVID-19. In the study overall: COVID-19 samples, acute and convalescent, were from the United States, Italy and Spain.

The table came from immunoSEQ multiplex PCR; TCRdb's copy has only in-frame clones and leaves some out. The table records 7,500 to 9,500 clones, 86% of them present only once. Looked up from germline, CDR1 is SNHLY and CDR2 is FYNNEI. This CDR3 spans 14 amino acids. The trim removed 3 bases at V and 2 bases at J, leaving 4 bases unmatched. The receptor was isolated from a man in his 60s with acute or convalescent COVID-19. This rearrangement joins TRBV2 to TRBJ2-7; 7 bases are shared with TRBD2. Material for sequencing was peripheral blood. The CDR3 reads CASSDHGLAYEQYF. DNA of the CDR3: TGTGCCAGCAGTGATCACGGACTAGCCTACGAGCAGTACTTC.